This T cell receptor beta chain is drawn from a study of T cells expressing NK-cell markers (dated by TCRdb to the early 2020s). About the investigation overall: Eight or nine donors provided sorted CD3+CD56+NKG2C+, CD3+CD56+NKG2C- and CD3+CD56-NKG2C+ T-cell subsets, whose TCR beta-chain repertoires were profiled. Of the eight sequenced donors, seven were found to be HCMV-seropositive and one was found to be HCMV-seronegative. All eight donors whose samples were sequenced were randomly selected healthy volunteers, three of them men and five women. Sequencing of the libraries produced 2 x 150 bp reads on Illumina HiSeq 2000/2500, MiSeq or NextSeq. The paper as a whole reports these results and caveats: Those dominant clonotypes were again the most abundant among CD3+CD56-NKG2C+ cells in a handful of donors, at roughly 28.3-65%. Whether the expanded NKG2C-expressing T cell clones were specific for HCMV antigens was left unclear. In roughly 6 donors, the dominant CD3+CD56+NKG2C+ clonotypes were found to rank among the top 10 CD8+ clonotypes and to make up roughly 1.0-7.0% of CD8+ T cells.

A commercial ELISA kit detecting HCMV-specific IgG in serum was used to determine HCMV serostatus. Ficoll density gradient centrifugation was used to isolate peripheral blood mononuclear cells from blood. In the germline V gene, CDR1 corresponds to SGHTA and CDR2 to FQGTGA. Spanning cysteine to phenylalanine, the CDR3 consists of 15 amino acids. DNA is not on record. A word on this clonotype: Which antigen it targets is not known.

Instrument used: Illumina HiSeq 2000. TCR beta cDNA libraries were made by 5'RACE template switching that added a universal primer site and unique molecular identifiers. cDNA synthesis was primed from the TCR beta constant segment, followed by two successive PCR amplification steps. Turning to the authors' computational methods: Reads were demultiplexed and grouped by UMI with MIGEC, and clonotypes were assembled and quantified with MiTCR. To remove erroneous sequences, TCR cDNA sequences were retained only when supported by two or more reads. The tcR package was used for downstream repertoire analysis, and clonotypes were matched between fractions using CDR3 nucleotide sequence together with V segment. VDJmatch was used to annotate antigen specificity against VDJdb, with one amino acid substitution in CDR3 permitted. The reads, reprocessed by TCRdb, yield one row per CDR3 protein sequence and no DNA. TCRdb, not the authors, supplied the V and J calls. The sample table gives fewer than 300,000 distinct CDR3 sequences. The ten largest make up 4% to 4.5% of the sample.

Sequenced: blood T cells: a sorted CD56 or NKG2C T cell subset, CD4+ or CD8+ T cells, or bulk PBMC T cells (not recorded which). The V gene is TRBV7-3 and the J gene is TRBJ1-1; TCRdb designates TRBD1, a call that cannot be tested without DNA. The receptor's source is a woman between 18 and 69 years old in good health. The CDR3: CASSLTRAVNTEAFF. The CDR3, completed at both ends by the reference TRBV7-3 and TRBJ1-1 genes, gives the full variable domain GAGVSQTPSNKVTEKGKYVELRCDPISGHTALYWYRQSLGQGPEFLIYFQGTGAADDSGLPNDRFFAVRPEGSVSTLKIQRTERGDSAVYLCASSLTRAVNTEAFFGQGTRLTVV.